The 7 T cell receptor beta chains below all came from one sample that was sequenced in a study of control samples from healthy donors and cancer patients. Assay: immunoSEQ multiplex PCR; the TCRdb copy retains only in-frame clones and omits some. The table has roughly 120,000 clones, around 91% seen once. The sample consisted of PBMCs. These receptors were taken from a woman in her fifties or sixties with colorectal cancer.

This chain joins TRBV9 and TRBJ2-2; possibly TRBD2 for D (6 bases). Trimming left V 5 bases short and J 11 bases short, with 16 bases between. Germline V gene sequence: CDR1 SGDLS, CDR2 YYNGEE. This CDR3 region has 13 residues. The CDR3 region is CASSLMGTEELFF. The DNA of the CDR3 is TGTGCCAGCAGTCTGATGGGGACTGAAGAGCTGTTTTTT.

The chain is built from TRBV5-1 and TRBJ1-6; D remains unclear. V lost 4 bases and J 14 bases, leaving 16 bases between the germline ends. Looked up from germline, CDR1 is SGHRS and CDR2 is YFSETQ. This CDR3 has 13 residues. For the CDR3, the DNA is TGCGCCAGCAGCCTGGACGCGGGGAGGGCCCTCCACTTT. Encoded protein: CASSLDAGRALHF.

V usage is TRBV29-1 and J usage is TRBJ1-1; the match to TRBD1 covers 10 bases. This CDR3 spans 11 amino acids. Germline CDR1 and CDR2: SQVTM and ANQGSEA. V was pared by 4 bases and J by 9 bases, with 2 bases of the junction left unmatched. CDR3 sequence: CSVAGQGKAFF. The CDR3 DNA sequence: TGCAGCGTTGCGGGACAGGGGAAAGCTTTCTTT.

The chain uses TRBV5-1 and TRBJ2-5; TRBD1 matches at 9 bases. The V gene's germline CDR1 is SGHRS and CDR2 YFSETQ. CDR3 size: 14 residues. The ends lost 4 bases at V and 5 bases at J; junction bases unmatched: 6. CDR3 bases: TGCGCCAGCAGCGTGGGGACAGGGACTGAGACCCAGTACTTC. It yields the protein CASSVGTGTETQYF.

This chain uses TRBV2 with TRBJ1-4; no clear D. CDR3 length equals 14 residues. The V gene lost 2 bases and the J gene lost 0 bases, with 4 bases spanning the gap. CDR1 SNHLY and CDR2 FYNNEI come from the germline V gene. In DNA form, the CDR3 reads TGTGCCAGCAGTGAAACGGCAACTAATGAAAAACTGTTTTTT. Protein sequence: CASSETATNEKLFF.

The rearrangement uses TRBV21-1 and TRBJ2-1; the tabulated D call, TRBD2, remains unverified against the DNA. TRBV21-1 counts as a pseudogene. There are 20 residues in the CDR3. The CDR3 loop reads CASSKGPGTSARSSYNEQFF. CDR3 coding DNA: TGTGCCAGCAGCAAAGGCCCCGGGACTAGCGCGAGGAGCTCCTACAATGAGCAGTTCTTC.

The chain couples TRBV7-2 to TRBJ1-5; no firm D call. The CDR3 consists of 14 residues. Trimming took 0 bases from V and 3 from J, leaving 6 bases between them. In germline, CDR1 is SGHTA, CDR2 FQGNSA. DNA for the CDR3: TGTGCCAGCAGCTTAGCGGCGACCAATCAGCCCCAGCATTTT. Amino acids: CASSLAATNQPQHF. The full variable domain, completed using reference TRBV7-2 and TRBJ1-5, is GAGVSQSPSNKVTEKGKDVELRCDPISGHTALYWYRQSLGQGLEFLIYFQGNSAPDKSGLPSDRFSAERTGGSVSTLTIQRTQQEDSAVYLCASSLAATNQPQHFGDGTRLSIL.